Described below is a single TCR beta chain sequence and its context. V shed 6 bases and J shed 2 bases, with 17 bases lying between them. The V gene's germline CDR1 is SQVTM and CDR2 ANQGSEA. This CDR3 is 15 amino acids long. Cohorts were determined from participant-reported clinical history. Recovered status in Cohort 3 required two negative PCRs, clearance, or symptom resolution. Only in-frame clones appear in the TCRdb table, and some are missing; sequencing was by immunoSEQ multiplex PCR. Of just under 250,000 clones in the sample, 85% to 90% were seen once. This specimen comes from a study of blood T cell repertoires in COVID-19. Across the whole study: Sources were T cells, B-cell-depleted T cells, or PBMCs; the material itself was cDNA or gDNA.

The J gene is TRBJ1-5, the V gene TRBV29-1; D is ambiguous. Input material: PBMCs or T cells enriched from blood (not recorded which). The clonotype comes from a woman aged 25 to 45 who had recovered from COVID-19. The CDR3 DNA is TGCAGCGTAGCGGACGGTTTTTTGGGCAATCAGCCCCAGCATTTT. Residues: CSVADGFLGNQPQHF.